One sample yielded the 27 T cell receptor beta chains listed below, sequenced in a study of early T cells in non-severe SARS-CoV-2 infection. TCRdb reprocessed the 5' RACE reads via MiXCR and lists one record per CDR3 protein. The sample yields tens of thousands of distinct CDR3 sequences, around 10% seen once. Sequences were obtained from whole blood. The receptors stem from an adult who was a healthcare worker with PCR-confirmed SARS-CoV-2 infection or an uninfected control (not recorded which).

This clonotype has more than one count but fewer than ten. The chain recombines TRBV2 with TRBJ2-3; 9 positions match TRBD1. The CDR3 runs to 15 residues. From germline, CDR1 is SNHLY and CDR2 FYNNEI. V lost 4 bases, J lost 1 base, and 3 bases stayed unmatched. In nucleotides, the CDR3 is TGTGCCAGCAGTGCAAGGACAGGGGGCACAGATACGCAGTATTTT. Amino acids: CASSARTGGTDTQYF.

Ten or more counts support this clonotype. The V and J genes are TRBV18 and TRBJ1-1, with a weak D call TRBD1 (5 bases). V was shortened by 7 bases and J by 1 base, with 13 bases between the two germline ends. This CDR3 spans 14 amino acids. The germline V gene has CDR1 KGHSH and CDR2 LQKENI. CDR3 coding DNA: TGTGCCAGCTACACCGGGGCGCGGAACACTGAAGCTTTCTTT. It specifies CASYTGARNTEAFF.

The chain couples TRBV2 to TRBJ2-5; D might be TRBD2 (5 bases). The ends were cut back, 7 bases at V and 5 bases at J, with 14 bases in the middle. Germline CDR1 SNHLY, CDR2 FYNNEI. This CDR3 spans 13 amino acids. The CDR3, as DNA: TGTGCCAGCACCCTAGCTACGGGGGAGACCCAGTACTTC. The encoded protein is CASTLATGETQYF.

With regard to this clonotype: This may be a read error: a much more frequent sequence differs by one nucleotide. The chain uses TRBV25-1 and TRBJ1-3; D gene uncertain. Germline values: CDR1 MGHDK, CDR2 SYGVNS. There are 14 residues in the CDR3. CDR3 sequence reads: CASSAPGPGNTLYF. The CDR3 DNA is TGTGCCAGCAGTGCCCCCGGACCTGGAAACACCTTATATTTT.

This clonotype was detected ten times or more. The chain links TRBV3-1 to TRBJ1-2, with D maybe TRBD1 (6 bases). This CDR3 contains 14 residues. Looked up from germline, CDR1 is LGHDT and CDR2 is YNNKEL (reference sequence). The ends were cut back, 2 bases at V and 8 bases at J, with 15 bases in the middle. The CDR3 reads CASSQNEGVKGYTF. In DNA form, the CDR3 reads TGTGCCAGCAGCCAAAATGAGGGGGTAAAGGGCTACACCTTC. Combining the CDR3 with reference TRBV3-1 and TRBJ1-2 gives the whole variable domain DTAVSQTPKYLVTQMGNDKSIKCEQNLGHDTMYWYKQDSKKFLKIMFSYNNKELIINETVPNRFSPKSPDKAHLNLHINSLELGDSAVYFCASSQNEGVKGYTFGSGTRLTVV.

In this sample, this clonotype turned up many times. The chain recombines TRBV6-1 with TRBJ2-5; tentatively, D is TRBD1 or TRBD2 (7 bases each). Per the germline V gene, CDR1 is MNHNS and CDR2 is SASEGT. V lost 6 bases to trimming and J lost 2 bases, with 16 bases between them. The CDR3 has 15 residues. The CDR3 DNA reads TGTGCCAGCAGACCCCAGGGGGGGGGTCAAGAGACCCAGTACTTC. This gives the protein CASRPQGGGQETQYF.

This clonotype was detected many times. This rearrangement joins TRBV5-1 to TRBJ1-4; no firm D call. V lost 0 bases, J lost 1 base, and 19 bases lay in between. This CDR3 spans 19 amino acids. Germline assignment: CDR1 SGHRS and CDR2 YFSETQ. CDR3 sequence reads: CASSLATIREGGTNEKLFF. In nucleotides, the CDR3 is TGCGCCAGCAGCTTGGCCACGATCCGGGAAGGAGGAACTAATGAAAAACTGTTTTTT.

This rearrangement joins TRBV19 to TRBJ2-3; the D is unclear. Trimming left V 6 bases short and J 2 bases short, with 15 bases between. The CDR3 contains 15 residues. Germline values: CDR1 LNHDA, CDR2 SQIVND (reference sequence). The CDR3 DNA is TGTGCCAGTAGACCGAGACGAGTTAACACAGATACGCAGTATTTT. It is translated as CASRPRRVNTDTQYF.

This clonotype was seen repeatedly, ten times or more. The chain recombines TRBV12-3 or TRBV12-4 with TRBJ1-6; 7 nucleotides align to TRBD1. V was pared by 4 bases and J by 9 bases, with 6 bases of the junction left unmatched. The CDR3 length is 14 residues. This CDR3 reads CASSSRGRSSPLHF. The CDR3 bases are TGTGCCAGCAGTTCCAGGGGGAGGAGTTCACCCCTCCACTTT.

The V gene is TRBV29-1, the J gene TRBJ1-2; D call uncertain. V was clipped by 4 bases and J by 0 bases, with 12 bases between them. The CDR3 covers 14 residues. Per the germline V gene, CDR1 is SQVTM and CDR2 is ANQGSEA. The CDR3 region has the DNA TGCAGCGTTGTAGAGGCAGGAGCTAACTATGGCTACACCTTC. Translating it yields CSVVEAGANYGYTF. Variable domain in full (rest from reference TRBV29-1 and TRBJ1-2): SAVISQKPSRDICQRGTSLTIQCQVDSQVTMMFWYRQQPGQSLTLIATANQGSEATYESGFVIDKFPISRPNLTFSTLTVSNMSPEDSSIYLCSVVEAGANYGYTFGSGTRLTVV.

The V gene is TRBV4-1, the J gene TRBJ1-6; no firm D call. Germline CDR1 and CDR2: MGHRA and YSYEKL. Trimming shortened V by 2 bases and J by 6 bases, and 8 bases separated the two germline ends. This CDR3 is 14 amino acids long. Here the CDR3 DNA reads TGCGCCAGCAGCCAACGACGATCTAATTCACCCCTCCACTTT. It yields the protein CASSQRRSNSPLHF.

This clonotype was seen ten or more times. CDR3 sequence reads: CASKPLGARGYTF. CDR3 DNA sequence: TGTGCCAGCAAGCCGCTGGGGGCGCGGGGCTACACCTTC. The gene calls are TRBV27 and TRBJ1-2, with D perhaps matching TRBD1 (6 bases). Trimming shortened V by 7 bases and J by 8 bases, and 17 bases separated the two germline ends. The CDR3 is made up of 13 amino acids. From germline, CDR1 is MNHEY and CDR2 SMNVEV (reference sequence).

This clonotype has at least ten counts. This chain joins TRBV10-3 and TRBJ1-3; D is unclear. CDR3 length: 17 residues. Germline CDR1 ENHRY, CDR2 SYGVKD. Trimming stripped 0 bases from V and 0 bases from J, with 12 bases between. CDR3 nucleotides: TGTGCCATCAGTGAGTCGAAGCCAGGCGTCTCTGGAAACACCATATATTTT. The encoded protein is CAISESKPGVSGNTIYF.

This clonotype was seen many times. V usage is TRBV6-4 and J usage is TRBJ1-5; D gene ambiguous. This CDR3 spans 13 amino acids. Germline V gives CDR1 MRHNA, CDR2 SNTAGT. V was cut by 3 bases and J by 4 bases, with 7 bases left in between. CDR3 in amino acids: CASSEAVNQPQHF. The CDR3 DNA reads TGTGCCAGCAGTGAAGCGGTAAATCAGCCCCAGCATTTT.

This clonotype was seen repeatedly, ten times or more. The chain carries TRBV2 and TRBJ1-6, with a tentative D call TRBD1 (5 bases). Per germline, CDR1 SNHLY and CDR2 FYNNEI. The CDR3 covers 14 residues. Trimming removed 6 bases from V and 8 bases from J, with 14 bases in between. As DNA, the CDR3 is TGTGCCAGCAGGCCGGGACTAGGAGATTCACCCCTCCACTTT. This sequence encodes CASRPGLGDSPLHF.

This chain links TRBV20-1 with TRBJ2-2; D uncertain. V was trimmed by 6 bases and J by 7 bases, leaving 9 bases between them. This CDR3 region has 11 residues. Germline CDR1 DFQATT, CDR2 SNEGSKA (reference sequence). In nucleotides, the CDR3 is TGCAGTGCATACCTCCTCGGGGAGCTGTTTTTT. It yields the protein CSAYLLGELFF.

V usage is TRBV6-2 or TRBV6-3 and J usage is TRBJ1-5; D is possibly TRBD1 (5 bases). Trimming took 7 bases from V and 4 from J, leaving 14 bases between them. CDR3 length equals 14 residues. CDR1 and CDR2 (germline): MNHEY, SVGEGT. The CDR3, as DNA: TGTGCCAGCAACCCCCGGGGGTTTAATCAGCCCCAGCATTTT. Translation: CASNPRGFNQPQHF.

The sample holds many counts of this clonotype. The chain links TRBV28 to TRBJ1-2, with 8 bases matching TRBD1. CDR3 length equals 15 residues. Germline V gives CDR1 MDHEN, CDR2 SYDVKM. V lost 1 base, J lost 4 bases, and 5 bases stayed unmatched. CDR3 sequence (DNA): TGTGCCAGCAGTTTATCCGGACAGGGAGGCTATGGCTACACCTTC. It yields the protein CASSLSGQGGYGYTF.

V is TRBV12-3 or TRBV12-4 and J is TRBJ2-3, with TRBD2 matching 7 bases. V shed 6 bases, J shed 3 bases, and the junction held 6 bases outside the gene matches. The CDR3 has 14 amino acids. The DNA of the CDR3 is TGTGCCAGCAGCCCTTGGGGGGGGACAGATACGCAGTATTTT. It translates to CASSPWGGTDTQYF.

This clonotype was seen only a few times. The chain uses TRBV11-2 and TRBJ2-1; maybe TRBD2 (5 bases). The CDR3 is 15 residues long. The germline V and J ends were trimmed by 4 bases and 7 bases, with 17 bases remaining between them. Per germline, CDR1 SGHAT and CDR2 FQNNGV. CDR3 sequence: CASSSGGPERNEQFF. The CDR3 region has the DNA TGTGCCAGCAGCTCCGGAGGCCCTGAAAGAAATGAGCAGTTCTTC.

This clonotype was counted a single time. A much larger clone differs from this one at a single base, so this may be a read error. The rearrangement joins TRBV28 to TRBJ1-4; D gene unclear. The CDR3 runs 13 residues. Germline V gene sequence: CDR1 MDHEN, CDR2 SYDVKM. The CDR3 coding sequence is TGTGTCAGCCATGCAGCAACTAATGAAAAACTGTTTTTT. Amino acid sequence: CVSHAATNEKLFF.

This chain joins TRBV4-2 and TRBJ2-7; TRBD2 matches 8 bases. V was clipped by 3 bases and J by 5 bases; unmatched bases: 9. There are 15 residues in the CDR3. CDR1 is LGHNA and CDR2 is YNFKEQ in the germline V gene. The chain's CDR3 is CASSHPPAGVNEQYF. The CDR3 region has the DNA TGTGCCAGCAGCCACCCCCCAGCGGGGGTAAACGAGCAGTACTTC.

This clonotype was counted many times. V usage is TRBV28 and J usage is TRBJ1-2, with 7 nucleotides matching TRBD1. V lost 9 bases, J lost 4 bases, and 11 bases stayed unmatched. The CDR3 spans 14 residues. Per the germline V gene, CDR1 is MDHEN and CDR2 is SYDVKM. In DNA, the CDR3 is TGTGCCAGTTCCCCAACACCAGGGGGCTATGGCTACACCTTC. Amino acid sequence: CASSPTPGGYGYTF.

This clonotype has at least ten counts. The chain combines TRBV12-3 or TRBV12-4 with TRBJ1-2; 12 nucleotides match TRBD1. The V gene end was trimmed by 3 bases and the J gene end by 8 bases; junction bases not matched to a gene: 10. The CDR3 has 16 residues. The chain's CDR3 is CASSFPGTGGAGGYTF. The CDR3 DNA reads TGTGCCAGCAGTTTTCCCGGGACAGGGGGCGCTGGGGGCTACACCTTC.

V gene TRBV6-5 combines with J gene TRBJ2-1; 8 nucleotides match TRBD2. Germline loops: CDR1 MNHEY, CDR2 SVGAGI. The CDR3 runs to 13 residues. With V trimmed by 3 bases and J by 10 bases, 5 bases remained unmatched. The CDR3 DNA is TGTGCCAGCAGTTATCAAGCGGGAGACGAGCAGTTCTTC. It yields the protein CASSYQAGDEQFF.

The gene calls are TRBV28 and TRBJ1-2; D gene unclear. The CDR3 contains 15 residues. Germline CDR1 and CDR2: MDHEN and SYDVKM. The V gene lost 10 bases and the J gene lost 5 bases, with 23 bases spanning the gap. In DNA, the CDR3 is TGTGCCACCCTACCTGATTACACCCCTCGGTATGGCTACACCTTC. Protein product: CATLPDYTPRYGYTF.

This sequence joins TRBV5-4 and TRBJ1-6, with D uncertain. This CDR3 spans 16 amino acids. Per germline, CDR1 SGHNT and CDR2 YYREEE (reference sequence). Trimming pared 0 bases from V and 7 bases from J, leaving 14 bases between. In nucleotides, the CDR3 is TGTGCCAGCAGCTTGGACTTACTCGCGGAGAATTCACCCCTCCACTTT. It specifies CASSLDLLAENSPLHF.